These 26 T cell receptor beta chains came from one sample sequenced in a study of CD8+ T cells in alopecia areata. Treatment meaning: oral pan-JAK inhibitor, 5-10 mg twice daily. As the sequencing template, cDNA was produced by extracting RNA and reverse transcribing it. The data were produced by immunoSEQ multiplex PCR, yet TCRdb's version contains in-frame clones alone and is incomplete. The top ten hold about 0.94% of the sample, which has about 200,000 clones, roughly 60% seen once. The sample was CD4+ T cells sorted from blood, taken at week 24, from a patient treated with tofacitinib. These receptors all stem from a human donor with alopecia areata.

Only a few counts were recorded for this clone. The same CDR3 can be traced to other DNA sequences in this sample. This sequence joins TRBV5-1 and TRBJ1-1; D is ambiguous. This CDR3 has 15 amino acids. The V and J ends lost 0 bases and 0 bases respectively, with 9 bases between them. Germline CDR1 is SGHRS and CDR2 is YFSETQ. The CDR3 is CASSLVGSLNTEAFF. CDR3 coding DNA: TGCGCCAGCAGCTTGGTGGGCAGCCTGAACACTGAAGCTTTCTTT.

This clone was found a few times. The chain combines TRBV29-1 with TRBJ1-4; possible D gene TRBD1, 5 bases. Germline CDR1 reads SQVTM; CDR2 reads ANQGSEA. The CDR3 is made up of 14 amino acids. Trimming removed 4 bases from V and 3 bases from J, with 12 bases in between. The CDR3 coding sequence is TGCAGCGTTGCTCCAGGGACTGCTAATGAAAAACTGTTTTTT. It is translated as CSVAPGTANEKLFF.

The V gene is TRBV2, the J gene TRBJ1-6, with D unclear. The CDR3 has 13 amino acids. In germline, CDR1 is SNHLY, CDR2 FYNNEI. Trimming cost V 9 bases and J 8 bases, with 14 bases left between them. The CDR3 DNA follows: TGTGCCAGTGAGGTGACCGCTCATTCACCCCTCCACTTT. This translates into CASEVTAHSPLHF.

This clone has just a few counts. The chain recombines TRBV5-1 with TRBJ2-7; 9 positions match TRBD1. From germline, CDR1 is SGHRS and CDR2 YFSETQ. The CDR3 runs to 14 residues. Germline trimming cut 1 base from V and 2 bases from J; bases unmatched to any gene: 1. This CDR3 is CASSLRTGAYEQYF. The CDR3 DNA reads TGCGCCAGCAGCTTGCGGACAGGGGCCTACGAGCAGTACTTC.

This chain connects TRBV2 to TRBJ2-5; D gene uncertain. The length of the CDR3 is 12 residues. CDR1 is SNHLY, CDR2 FYNNEI, per germline. V shed 1 base and J shed 7 bases, with 7 bases lying between them. The CDR3 DNA reads TGTGCCAGCAGTGAAGGTTTCGGGACCCAGTACTTC. Encoded protein: CASSEGFGTQYF.

The chain has TRBV11-2 and TRBJ1-5, with D perhaps TRBD1 (5 bases). The CDR3 has 14 amino acids. V dropped 1 base and J dropped 3 bases, with 7 bases sitting between them. Germline V CDR1 and CDR2: SGHAT, FQNNGV. CDR3 coding DNA: TGTGCCAGCAGCTTAGGAGGGACCAATCAGCCCCAGCATTTT. Encoded protein: CASSLGGTNQPQHF.

This clone has more than one count but fewer than ten. The chain uses TRBV29-1 and TRBJ2-3, with D perhaps TRBD2 (7 bases). Trimming shortened V by 4 bases and J by 5 bases, and 16 bases separated the two germline ends. Looked up from germline, CDR1 is SQVTM and CDR2 is ANQGSEA. CDR3 length: 14 amino acids. The CDR3 coding sequence is TGCAGCGTTGCCTTGGGGGGGCAAGTAGATACGCAGTATTTT. Translation gives CSVALGGQVDTQYF.

The gene calls are TRBV29-1 and TRBJ2-7; TRBD1 is a possible D gene (6 bases). The V end lost 6 bases, the J end lost 5 bases, and 11 bases lay between the germline ends. The CDR3 totals 11 residues. CDR1 is SQVTM and CDR2 is ANQGSEA in the germline V gene. CDR3 sequence: CSVGGWDEQYF. The DNA for the CDR3 is TGCAGCGTAGGGGGTTGGGACGAGCAGTACTTC.

This clone was observed at least ten times. The V call is TRBV7-2, the J call TRBJ2-3, with D uncertain. This CDR3 comprises 13 residues. V lost 0 bases and J 4 bases, leaving 5 bases between the germline ends. The germline CDR1 and CDR2 sequences are SGHTA and FQGNSA. CDR3 sequence: CASSLAKSDTQYF. The CDR3 bases are TGTGCCAGCAGCTTAGCTAAGTCAGATACGCAGTATTTT.

There are a few counts of this clone. J is TRBJ1-1 and V is TRBV29-1; D is possibly TRBD1 (5 bases). V shed 7 bases and J shed 0 bases, with 12 bases lying between them. CDR1 is SQVTM, CDR2 ANQGSEA, per germline. The CDR3 length is 13 residues. The chain's CDR3 is CSGLGTVNTEAFF. CDR3 DNA: TGCAGCGGCCTCGGGACGGTGAACACTGAAGCTTTCTTT.

The rearrangement links TRBV30 to TRBJ1-1; a possible D gene is TRBD1 (6 bases). The ends were cut back, 1 base at V and 4 bases at J, with 22 bases in the middle. The germline CDR1 and CDR2 sequences are GTSNPN and SVGIG (reference sequence). CDR3 size: 17 residues. CDR3 DNA: TGTGCCTGGAGTGGCCGTCGGGGGCCCACCCCGGGCACTGAAGCTTTCTTT. Protein product: CAWSGRRGPTPGTEAFF.

The CDR3 protein is CASSFISTEAFF. DNA of the CDR3: TGTGCCAGCAGCTTTATATCGACTGAAGCTTTCTTT. This chain joins TRBV7-8 and TRBJ1-1, with D unclear. Per the germline V gene, CDR1 is SGHVS and CDR2 is FQNEAQ. The CDR3 length is 12 residues. Trimming took 3 bases from V and 5 from J, leaving 7 bases between them.

In its sample, this clone was seen once. This sequence joins TRBV7-2 and TRBJ1-2; 7 nucleotides align to TRBD1. The junction had 3 bases not matched to a gene; V was cut back by 0 bases and J by 8 bases. The CDR3 length is 13 residues. The germline gives CDR1 SGHTA, CDR2 FQGNSA. CDR3 DNA sequence: TGTGCCAGCAGCTTAGCAGGGGGCAAAGGCTACACCTTC. It yields the protein CASSLAGGKGYTF.

V and J are TRBV30 and TRBJ2-4, with D uncertain. V lost 2 bases and J lost 8, with 13 bases in between. This CDR3 has 13 amino acids. Germline CDR1 and CDR2: GTSNPN and SVGIG (reference sequence). The CDR3 loop reads CAWSLGLVDIQYF. Here the CDR3 DNA reads TGTGCCTGGAGTTTGGGTCTGGTCGACATTCAGTACTTC.

This clone was picked up one time. The rearrangement joins TRBV2 to TRBJ2-1; 14 bases agree with TRBD2. Looked up from germline, CDR1 is SNHLY and CDR2 is FYNNEI. The CDR3 is 14 residues long. Trimming took 6 bases from V and 11 from J; bases not matched to a gene: 6. CDR3 sequence reads: CASRPGLAGGKQFF. DNA for the CDR3: TGTGCCAGCAGACCTGGACTAGCGGGGGGAAAGCAGTTCTTC. The full variable domain, rest sourced from reference TRBV2 and TRBJ2-1, is EPEVTQTPSHQVTQMGQEVILRCVPISNHLYFYWYRQILGQKVEFLVSFYNNEISEKSEIFDDQFSVERPDGSNFTLKIRSTKLEDSAMYFCASRPGLAGGKQFFGPGTRLTVL.

The genes are TRBV29-1 and TRBJ1-2; the D is unclear. The V and J ends lost 1 base and 9 bases respectively, with 15 bases between them. This CDR3 spans 13 amino acids. Germline-derived CDR1 and CDR2 are SQVTM and ANQGSEA. CDR3 residues: CSVEGLGSMSYTF. In nucleotides, the CDR3 is TGCAGCGTTGAAGGTCTCGGGTCTATGAGCTACACCTTC.

This clone was observed a single time. V and J are TRBV30 and TRBJ1-1; D remains unclear. This CDR3 has 12 amino acids. Germline V gene sequence: CDR1 GTSNPN, CDR2 SVGIG (reference sequence). V gave up 2 bases and J gave up 2 bases, with 6 bases separating them. The CDR3 nucleotides are TGTGCCTGGAGTAGCTCTAACACTGAAGCTTTCTTT. This encodes CAWSSSNTEAFF.

This clone has just a few counts. The chain employs TRBV5-1 and TRBJ1-1; D is unclear. The CDR3 has 15 residues. Trimming removed 4 bases at V and 1 base at J, with 14 bases between. CDR1 SGHRS and CDR2 YFSETQ come from the germline V gene. The CDR3 nucleotides are TGCGCCAGCAGCCTCATAACCGACACGAACACTGAAGCTTTCTTT. Protein: CASSLITDTNTEAFF.

The gene calls are TRBV15 and TRBJ2-7, with TRBD2 as a possible D gene (5 bases). Germline lookup yields CDR1 LNHNV and CDR2 YYDKDF (reference sequence). The CDR3 contains 14 residues. V lost 4 bases and J 3 bases, leaving 13 bases between the germline ends. CDR3 DNA: TGTGCCACCAGCAAACTAGTAGGAGGCTACGAGCAGTACTTC. This encodes CATSKLVGGYEQYF. Full variable domain (remainder filled in from reference TRBV15 and TRBJ2-7): DAMVIQNPRYQVTQFGKPVTLSCSQTLNHNVMYWYQQKSSQAPKLLFHYYDKDFNNEADTPDNFQSRRPNTSFCFLDIRSPGLGDTAMYLCATSKLVGGYEQYFGPGTRLTVT.

Only a few counts were recorded for this clone. The chain combines TRBV29-1 with TRBJ2-1; D is uncertain. V was pared by 2 bases and J by 8 bases, with 7 bases between. The CDR3 covers 11 residues. Looked up from germline, CDR1 is SQVTM and CDR2 is ANQGSEA. The CDR3, as DNA: TGCAGCGTTGAAAGAGGCGATGAGCAGTTCTTC. Amino acids: CSVERGDEQFF.

This clone was seen only a few times. The rearrangement links TRBV18 to TRBJ2-4; tentatively, D is TRBD2 (6 bases). The germline gives CDR1 KGHSH, CDR2 LQKENI. V lost 6 bases to trimming and J lost 0 bases, with 12 bases between them. The CDR3 loop spans 15 amino acids. DNA of the CDR3: TGTGCCAGCTCCCCGCCGGGGGTAGCCAAAAACATTCAGTACTTC. Its translation: CASSPPGVAKNIQYF.

This clone appeared a single time. The chain recombines TRBV9 with TRBJ2-1, with 7 bases that match TRBD2. CDR3 length equals 16 residues. Unmatched junction bases numbered 9, after V lost 0 bases and J lost 6 bases. Germline CDR1 and CDR2: SGDLS and YYNGEE. CDR3 nucleotide sequence: TGTGCCAGCAGCGTAGTGGAACTAGCGTGGATCAATGAGCAGTTCTTC. It is translated as CASSVVELAWINEQFF.

This rearrangement joins TRBV10-3 to TRBJ2-1, with 12 positions matching TRBD2. With 5 bases clipped from V and 9 bases from J, the junction kept 5 bases outside the gene matches. In germline, CDR1 is ENHRY, CDR2 SYGVKD. The CDR3 totals 14 residues. This CDR3 is CAISPSGGAREQFF. The CDR3 DNA sequence: TGTGCCATCAGTCCTAGCGGGGGGGCCCGTGAGCAGTTCTTC.

This clone turned up a few times. The V and J genes are TRBV4-3 and TRBJ2-1; tentatively, D is TRBD2 (6 bases). The CDR3 has 18 residues. The V end lost 0 bases, the J end lost 4 bases, and 19 bases lay between the germline ends. CDR1 is LGHNA and CDR2 is YSLEER in the germline V gene. The CDR3 protein is CASSQDNPSGRGYNEQFF. The CDR3 nucleotides are TGCGCCAGCAGCCAAGATAACCCTTCGGGGCGGGGATACAATGAGCAGTTCTTC.

The genes are TRBV30 and TRBJ2-5; D might be TRBD1 (5 bases). The CDR3 sequence is 11 residues long. V shed 2 bases and J shed 10 bases, with 11 bases lying between them. Germline CDR1 reads GTSNPN; CDR2 reads SVGIG (reference sequence). The CDR3, as DNA: TGTGCCTGGAGTTATCCAGGGAACCAGTACTTC. Amino acid sequence: CAWSYPGNQYF.

This clone was counted once. This chain uses TRBV14 with TRBJ2-3, with D hard to call. The CDR3 runs 12 residues. Germline V lookup: CDR1 SGHDN, CDR2 FVKESK. V was trimmed by 5 bases and J by 6 bases, leaving 9 bases between them. The CDR3 protein is CASSTYPDTQYF. The CDR3 DNA follows: TGTGCCAGCAGCACCTACCCGGATACGCAGTATTTT.